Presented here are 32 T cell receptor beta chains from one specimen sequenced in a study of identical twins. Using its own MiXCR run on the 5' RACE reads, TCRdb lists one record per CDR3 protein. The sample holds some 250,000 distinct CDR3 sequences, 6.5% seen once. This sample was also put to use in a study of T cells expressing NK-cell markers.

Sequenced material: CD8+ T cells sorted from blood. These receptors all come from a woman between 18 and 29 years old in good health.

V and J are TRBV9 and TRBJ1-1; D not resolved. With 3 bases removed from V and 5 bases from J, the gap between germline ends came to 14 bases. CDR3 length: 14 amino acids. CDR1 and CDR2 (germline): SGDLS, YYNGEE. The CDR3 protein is CASSAGSGRTEAFF. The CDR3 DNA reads TGTGCCAGCAGCGCGGGGAGCGGACGGACTGAAGCTTTCTTT.

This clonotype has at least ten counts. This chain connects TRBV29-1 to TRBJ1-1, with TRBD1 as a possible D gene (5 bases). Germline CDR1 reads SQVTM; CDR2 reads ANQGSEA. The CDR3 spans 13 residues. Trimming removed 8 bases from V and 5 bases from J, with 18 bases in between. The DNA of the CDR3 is TGCAGCACATCCTCCGGGACGTCGACTGAAGCTTTCTTT. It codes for CSTSSGTSTEAFF.

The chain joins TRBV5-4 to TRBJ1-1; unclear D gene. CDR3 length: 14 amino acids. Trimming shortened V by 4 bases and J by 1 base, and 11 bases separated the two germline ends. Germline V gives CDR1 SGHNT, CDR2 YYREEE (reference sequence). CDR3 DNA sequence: TGTGCCAGCAGCCCATTGGGAGGGAACACTGAAGCTTTCTTT. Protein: CASSPLGGNTEAFF.

DNA for the CDR3: TGTGCCAGCAGCTCAGGCTACCGCCTCACAGATACGCAGTATTTT. Amino acid sequence: CASSSGYRLTDTQYF. The chain uses TRBV7-2 and TRBJ2-3; D call uncertain. V was clipped by 4 bases and J by 2 bases, with 13 bases between them. The germline V gene encodes CDR1 SGHTA and CDR2 FQGNSA. CDR3 size: 15 residues.

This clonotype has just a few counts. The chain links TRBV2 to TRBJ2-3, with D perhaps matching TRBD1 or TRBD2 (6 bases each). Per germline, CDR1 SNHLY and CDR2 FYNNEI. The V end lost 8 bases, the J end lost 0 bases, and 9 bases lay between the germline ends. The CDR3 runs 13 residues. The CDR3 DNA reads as TGTGCCAGCGGGGGGCAGAGCACAGATACGCAGTATTTT. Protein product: CASGGQSTDTQYF.

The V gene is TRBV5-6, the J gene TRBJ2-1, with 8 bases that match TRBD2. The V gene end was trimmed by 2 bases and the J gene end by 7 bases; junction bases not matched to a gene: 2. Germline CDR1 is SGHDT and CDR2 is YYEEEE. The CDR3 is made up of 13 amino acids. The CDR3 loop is CASSFPSGNEQFF. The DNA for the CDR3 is TGTGCCAGCAGCTTCCCTAGCGGGAATGAGCAGTTCTTC.

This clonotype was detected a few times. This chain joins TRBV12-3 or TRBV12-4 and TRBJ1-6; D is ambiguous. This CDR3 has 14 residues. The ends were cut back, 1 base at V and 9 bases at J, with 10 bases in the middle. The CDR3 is CASSLDVRGSPLHF. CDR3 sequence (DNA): TGTGCCAGCAGTTTAGACGTTCGGGGTTCACCCCTCCACTTT.

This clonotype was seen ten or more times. The CDR3 DNA follows: TGTGCCAGCTCACCGGTCCCGGGACAGACCTACTATAACTATGGCTACACCTTC. It specifies CASSPVPGQTYYNYGYTF. The chain recombines TRBV18 with TRBJ1-2, with TRBD1 identical over 7 bases. Germline CDR1 KGHSH, CDR2 LQKENI. CDR3 length equals 18 residues. After removal of 3 bases from V and 1 base from J, the junction contained 14 bases not matched to a gene.

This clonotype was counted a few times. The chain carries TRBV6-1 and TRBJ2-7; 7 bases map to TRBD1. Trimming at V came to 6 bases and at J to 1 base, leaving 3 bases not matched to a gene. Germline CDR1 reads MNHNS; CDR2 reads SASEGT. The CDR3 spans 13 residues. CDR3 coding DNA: TGTGCCAGCAGGCCGGGACAGTCCTACGAGCAGTACTTC. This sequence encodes CASRPGQSYEQYF.

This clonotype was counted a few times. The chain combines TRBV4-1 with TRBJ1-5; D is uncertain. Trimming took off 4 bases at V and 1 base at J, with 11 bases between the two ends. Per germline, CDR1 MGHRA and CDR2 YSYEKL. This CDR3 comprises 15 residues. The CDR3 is CASSRQSGSNQPQHF. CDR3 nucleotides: TGCGCCAGCAGCCGGCAGAGTGGGAGCAATCAGCCCCAGCATTTT.

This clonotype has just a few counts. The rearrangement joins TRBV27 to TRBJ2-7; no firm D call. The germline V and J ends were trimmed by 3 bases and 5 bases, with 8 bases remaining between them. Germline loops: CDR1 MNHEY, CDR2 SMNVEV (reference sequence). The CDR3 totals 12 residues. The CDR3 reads CASSFSGNEQYF. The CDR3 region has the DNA TGTGCCAGCAGTTTCAGTGGGAACGAGCAGTACTTC.

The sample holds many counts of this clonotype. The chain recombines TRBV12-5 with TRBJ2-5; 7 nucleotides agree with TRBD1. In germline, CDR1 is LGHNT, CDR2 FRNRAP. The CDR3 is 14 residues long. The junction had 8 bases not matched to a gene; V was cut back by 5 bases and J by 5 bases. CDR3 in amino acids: CASGPTGPFETQYF. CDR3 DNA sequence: TGTGCTAGTGGTCCGACAGGGCCTTTCGAGACCCAGTACTTC.

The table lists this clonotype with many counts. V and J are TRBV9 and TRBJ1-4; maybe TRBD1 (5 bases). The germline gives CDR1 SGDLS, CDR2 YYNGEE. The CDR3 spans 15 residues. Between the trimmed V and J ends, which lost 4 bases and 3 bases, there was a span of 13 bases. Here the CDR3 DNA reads TGTGCCAGCAGCCCCCGCCACAGGCCTAATGAAAAACTGTTTTTT. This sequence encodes CASSPRHRPNEKLFF.

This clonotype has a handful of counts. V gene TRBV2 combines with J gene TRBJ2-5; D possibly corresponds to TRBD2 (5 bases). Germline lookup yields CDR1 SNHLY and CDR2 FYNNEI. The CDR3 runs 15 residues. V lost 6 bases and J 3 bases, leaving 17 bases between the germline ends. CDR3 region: CASSSDFLGKETQYF. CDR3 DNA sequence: TGTGCCAGCAGCTCGGACTTTCTGGGCAAAGAGACCCAGTACTTC.

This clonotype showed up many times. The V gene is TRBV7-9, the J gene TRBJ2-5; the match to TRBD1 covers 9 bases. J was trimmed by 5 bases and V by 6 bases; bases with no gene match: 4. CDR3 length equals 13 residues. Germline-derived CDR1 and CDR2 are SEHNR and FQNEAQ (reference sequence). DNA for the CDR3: TGTGCCAGCAGAGGGACAGGGAGCGAGACCCAGTACTTC. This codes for CASRGTGSETQYF.

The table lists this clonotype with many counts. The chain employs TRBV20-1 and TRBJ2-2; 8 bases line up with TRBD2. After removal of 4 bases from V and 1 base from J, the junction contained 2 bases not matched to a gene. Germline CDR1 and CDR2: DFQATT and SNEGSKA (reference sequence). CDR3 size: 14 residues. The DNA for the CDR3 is TGCAGTGCTACCGGGACTAGGAACACCGGGGAGCTGTTTTTT. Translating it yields CSATGTRNTGELFF.

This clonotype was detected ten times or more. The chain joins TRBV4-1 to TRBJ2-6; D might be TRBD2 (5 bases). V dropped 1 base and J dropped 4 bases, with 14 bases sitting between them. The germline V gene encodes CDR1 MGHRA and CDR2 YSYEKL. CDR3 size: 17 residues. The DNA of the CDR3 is TGCGCCAGCAGCCAAGGTTTTACGGGGTACGGGGCCAACGTCCTGACTTTC. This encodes CASSQGFTGYGANVLTF.

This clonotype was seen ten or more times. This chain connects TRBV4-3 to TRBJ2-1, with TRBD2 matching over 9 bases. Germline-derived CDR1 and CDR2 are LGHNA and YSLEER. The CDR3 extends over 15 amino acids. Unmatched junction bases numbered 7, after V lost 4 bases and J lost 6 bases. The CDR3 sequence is CASSLGSGRINEQFF. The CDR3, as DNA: TGCGCCAGCAGCCTGGGTAGCGGGAGAATCAATGAGCAGTTCTTC.

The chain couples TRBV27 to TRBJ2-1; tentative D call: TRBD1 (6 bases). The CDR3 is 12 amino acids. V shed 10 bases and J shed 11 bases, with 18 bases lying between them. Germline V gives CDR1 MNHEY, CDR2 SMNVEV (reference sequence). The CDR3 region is CAIWTAKGQQFF. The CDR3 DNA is TGTGCCATCTGGACAGCGAAAGGTCAGCAGTTCTTC.

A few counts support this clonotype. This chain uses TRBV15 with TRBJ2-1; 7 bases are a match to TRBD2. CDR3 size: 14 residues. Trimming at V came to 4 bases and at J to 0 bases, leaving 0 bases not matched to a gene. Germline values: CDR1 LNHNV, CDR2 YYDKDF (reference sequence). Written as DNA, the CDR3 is TGTGCCACCAGCACGGGGGGCTCCTACAATGAGCAGTTCTTC. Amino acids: CATSTGGSYNEQFF.

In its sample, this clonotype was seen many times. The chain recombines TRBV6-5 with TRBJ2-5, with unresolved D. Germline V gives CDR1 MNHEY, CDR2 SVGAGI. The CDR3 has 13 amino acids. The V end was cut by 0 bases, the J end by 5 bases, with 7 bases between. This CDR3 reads CASSYSVGETQYF. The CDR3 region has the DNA TGTGCCAGCAGTTACTCGGTTGGGGAGACCCAGTACTTC.

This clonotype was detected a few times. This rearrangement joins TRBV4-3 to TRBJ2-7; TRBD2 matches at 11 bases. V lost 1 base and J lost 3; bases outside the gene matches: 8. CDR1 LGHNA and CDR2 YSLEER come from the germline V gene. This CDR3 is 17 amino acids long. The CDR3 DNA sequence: TGCGCCAGCAGCCAAGGGCTCGGGACTAGCGGAGTCTACGAGCAGTACTTC. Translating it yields CASSQGLGTSGVYEQYF.

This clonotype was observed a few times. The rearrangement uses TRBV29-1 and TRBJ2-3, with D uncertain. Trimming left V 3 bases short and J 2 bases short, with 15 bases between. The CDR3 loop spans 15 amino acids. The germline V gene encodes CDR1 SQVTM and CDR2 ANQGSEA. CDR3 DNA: TGCAGCGTTGATCCGGGCCGTCAGTTCACAGATACGCAGTATTTT. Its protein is CSVDPGRQFTDTQYF.

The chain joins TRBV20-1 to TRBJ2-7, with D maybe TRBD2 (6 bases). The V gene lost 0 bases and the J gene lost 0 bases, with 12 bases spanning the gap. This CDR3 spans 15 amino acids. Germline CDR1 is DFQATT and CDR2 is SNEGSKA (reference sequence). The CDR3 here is CSARDGAGPSYEQYF. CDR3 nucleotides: TGCAGTGCTAGAGATGGAGCGGGCCCCTCCTACGAGCAGTACTTC.

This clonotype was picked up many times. This chain's CDR3 is CASSLTQSNTEAFF. The CDR3 DNA sequence: TGTGCCAGCAGTTTGACCCAGTCTAACACTGAAGCTTTCTTT. The V gene is TRBV12-3 or TRBV12-4, the J gene TRBJ1-1; D gene uncertain. The V and J ends lost 3 bases and 2 bases respectively, with 10 bases between them. There are 14 residues in the CDR3.

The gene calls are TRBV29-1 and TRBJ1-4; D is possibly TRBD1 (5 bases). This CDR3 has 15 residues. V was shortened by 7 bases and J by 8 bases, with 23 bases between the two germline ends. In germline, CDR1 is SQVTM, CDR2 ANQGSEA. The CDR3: CSAVLTGGAKEKLFF. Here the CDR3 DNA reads TGCAGCGCGGTCCTAACCGGGGGTGCAAAGGAAAAACTGTTTTTT.

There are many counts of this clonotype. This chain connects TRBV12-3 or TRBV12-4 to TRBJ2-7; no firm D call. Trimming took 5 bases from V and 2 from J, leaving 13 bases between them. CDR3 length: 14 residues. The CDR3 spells CASSRTERTYEQYF. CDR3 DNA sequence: TGTGCCAGCAGTAGGACGGAGAGAACCTACGAGCAGTACTTC.

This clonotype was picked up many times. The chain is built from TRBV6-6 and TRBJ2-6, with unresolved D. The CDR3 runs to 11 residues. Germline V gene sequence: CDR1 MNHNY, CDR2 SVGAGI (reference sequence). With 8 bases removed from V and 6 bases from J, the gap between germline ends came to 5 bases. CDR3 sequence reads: CASGSANVLTF. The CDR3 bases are TGTGCCAGCGGGTCGGCCAACGTCCTGACTTTC.

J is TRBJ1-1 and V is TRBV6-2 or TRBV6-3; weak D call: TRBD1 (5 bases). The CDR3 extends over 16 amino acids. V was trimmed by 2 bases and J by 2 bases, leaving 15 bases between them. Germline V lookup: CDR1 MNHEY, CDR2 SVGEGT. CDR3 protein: CASSYNIRAANTEAFF. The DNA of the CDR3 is TGTGCCAGCAGTTACAATATCAGGGCTGCCAACACTGAAGCTTTCTTT.

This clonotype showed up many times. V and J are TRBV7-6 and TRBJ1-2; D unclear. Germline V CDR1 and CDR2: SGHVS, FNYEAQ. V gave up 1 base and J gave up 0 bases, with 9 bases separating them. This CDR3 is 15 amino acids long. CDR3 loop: CASSLESGPNYGYTF. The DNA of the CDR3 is TGTGCCAGCAGCTTAGAGAGTGGGCCTAACTATGGCTACACCTTC. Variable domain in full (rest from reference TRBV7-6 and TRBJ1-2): GAGVSQSPRYKVTKRGQDVALRCDPISGHVSLYWYRQALGQGPEFLTYFNYEAQQDKSGLPNDRFSAERPEGSISTLTIQRTEQRDSAMYRCASSLESGPNYGYTFGSGTRLTVV.

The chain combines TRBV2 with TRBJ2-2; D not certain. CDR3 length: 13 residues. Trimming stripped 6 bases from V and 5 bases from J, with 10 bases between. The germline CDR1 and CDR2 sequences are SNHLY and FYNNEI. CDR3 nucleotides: TGTGCCAGCAGCGTAGCTGGAACCGGGGAGCTGTTTTTT. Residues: CASSVAGTGELFF.

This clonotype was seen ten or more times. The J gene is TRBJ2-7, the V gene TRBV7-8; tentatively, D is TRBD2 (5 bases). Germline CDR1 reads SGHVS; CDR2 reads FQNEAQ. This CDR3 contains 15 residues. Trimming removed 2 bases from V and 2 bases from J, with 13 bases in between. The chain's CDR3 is CASSLIGGYTYEQYF. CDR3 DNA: TGTGCCAGCAGCTTAATTGGAGGCTATACCTACGAGCAGTACTTC.